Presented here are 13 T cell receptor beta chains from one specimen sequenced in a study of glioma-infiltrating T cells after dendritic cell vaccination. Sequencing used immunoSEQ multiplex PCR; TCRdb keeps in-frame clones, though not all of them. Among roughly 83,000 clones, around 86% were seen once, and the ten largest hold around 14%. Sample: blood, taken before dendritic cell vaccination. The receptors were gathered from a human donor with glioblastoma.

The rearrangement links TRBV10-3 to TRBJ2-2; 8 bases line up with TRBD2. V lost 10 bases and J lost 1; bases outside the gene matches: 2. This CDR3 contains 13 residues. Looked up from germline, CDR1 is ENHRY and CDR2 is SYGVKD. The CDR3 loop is CATGTRNTGELFF. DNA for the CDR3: TGTGCCACCGGGACTAGGAACACCGGGGAGCTGTTTTTT.

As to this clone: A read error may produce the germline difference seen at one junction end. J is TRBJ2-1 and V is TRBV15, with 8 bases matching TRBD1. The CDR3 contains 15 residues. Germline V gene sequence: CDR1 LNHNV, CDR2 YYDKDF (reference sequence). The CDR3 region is CAASRRQGSFNEQFF. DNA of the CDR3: TGTGCCGCCAGCCGTAGACAGGGGTCCTTCAATGAGCAGTTCTTC.

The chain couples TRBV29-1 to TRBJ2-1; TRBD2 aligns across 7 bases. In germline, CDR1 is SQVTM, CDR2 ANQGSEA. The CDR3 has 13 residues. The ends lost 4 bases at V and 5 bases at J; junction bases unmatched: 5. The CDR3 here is CSVVSGINNEQFF. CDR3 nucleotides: TGCAGCGTTGTCAGCGGGATTAACAATGAGCAGTTCTTC.

In DNA, the CDR3 is TGTGCCAGCAGTTGGGACAGGGGTTTTGCCTACGAGCAGTACTTC. Residues: CASSWDRGFAYEQYF. J is TRBJ2-7 and V is TRBV11-3, with 10 nucleotides matching TRBD1. The germline CDR1 and CDR2 sequences are SGHNT and YENEEA. Losses at the gene ends were 6 bases for V and 2 bases for J; bases not matched to a gene: 7. CDR3 length: 15 amino acids.

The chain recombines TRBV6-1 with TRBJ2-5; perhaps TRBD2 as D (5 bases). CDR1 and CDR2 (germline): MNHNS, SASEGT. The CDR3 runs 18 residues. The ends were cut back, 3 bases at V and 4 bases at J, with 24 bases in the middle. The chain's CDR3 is CASSEGRERDIAPETQYF. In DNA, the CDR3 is TGTGCCAGCAGTGAGGGGAGAGAACGTGATATAGCCCCAGAGACCCAGTACTTC.

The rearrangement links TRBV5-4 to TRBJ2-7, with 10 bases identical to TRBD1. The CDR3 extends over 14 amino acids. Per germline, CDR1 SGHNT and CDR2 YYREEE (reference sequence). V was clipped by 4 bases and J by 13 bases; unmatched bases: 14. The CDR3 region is CASSLDRGTFERYF. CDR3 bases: TGTGCCAGCAGCCTGGACAGGGGGACCTTCGAGCGATACTTC.

The CDR3 protein is CASSEDVRGAYGYTF. The CDR3 bases are TGTGCCAGCAGTGAGGATGTGCGGGGGGCGTATGGCTACACCTTC. The chain joins TRBV2 to TRBJ1-2, with D perhaps matching TRBD1 (6 bases). V shed 3 bases and J shed 5 bases, with 16 bases lying between them. The CDR3 spans 15 residues. Germline-derived CDR1 and CDR2 are SNHLY and FYNNEI.

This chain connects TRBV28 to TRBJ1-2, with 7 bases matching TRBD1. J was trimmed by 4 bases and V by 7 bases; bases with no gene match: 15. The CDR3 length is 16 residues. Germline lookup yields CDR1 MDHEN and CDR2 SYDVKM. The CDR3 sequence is CASTQGIDRAFYGYTF. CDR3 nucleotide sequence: TGTGCCAGCACCCAGGGGATAGACAGGGCATTCTATGGCTACACCTTC.

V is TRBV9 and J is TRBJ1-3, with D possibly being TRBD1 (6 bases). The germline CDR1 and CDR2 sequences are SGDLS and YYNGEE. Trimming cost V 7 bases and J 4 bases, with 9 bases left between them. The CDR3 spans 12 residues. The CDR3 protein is CASGQGGNTIYF. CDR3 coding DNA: TGTGCCAGCGGCCAGGGGGGAAACACCATATATTTT.

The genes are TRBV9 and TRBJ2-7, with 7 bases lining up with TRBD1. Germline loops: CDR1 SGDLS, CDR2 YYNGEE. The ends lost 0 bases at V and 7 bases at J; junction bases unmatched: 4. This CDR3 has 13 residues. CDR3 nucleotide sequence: TGTGCCAGCAGCGTAGGACAGGGTGGAGAGCAGTACTTC. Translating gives CASSVGQGGEQYF.

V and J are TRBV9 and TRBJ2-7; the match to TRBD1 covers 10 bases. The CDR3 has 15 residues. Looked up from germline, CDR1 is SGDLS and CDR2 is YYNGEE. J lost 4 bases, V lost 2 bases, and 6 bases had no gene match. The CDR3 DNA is TGTGCCAGCAGCGTTACCGGGACAGGGGATTACGAGCAGTACTTC. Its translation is CASSVTGTGDYEQYF. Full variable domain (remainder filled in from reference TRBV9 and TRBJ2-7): DSGVTQTPKHLITATGQRVTLRCSPRSGDLSVYWYQQSLDQGLQFLIQYYNGEERAKGNILERFSAQQFPDLHSELNLSSLELGDSALYFCASSVTGTGDYEQYFGPGTRLTVT.

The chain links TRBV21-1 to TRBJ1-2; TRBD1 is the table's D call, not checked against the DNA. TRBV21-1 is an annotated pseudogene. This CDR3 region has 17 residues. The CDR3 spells CASSKVDKGTSNYGYTF. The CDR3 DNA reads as TGTGCCAGCAGCAAAGTTGATAAGGGGACATCTAACTATGGCTACACCTTC.

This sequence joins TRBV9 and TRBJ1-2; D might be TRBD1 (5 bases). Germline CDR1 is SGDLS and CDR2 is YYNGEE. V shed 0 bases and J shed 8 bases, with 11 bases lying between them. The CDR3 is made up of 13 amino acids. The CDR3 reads CASSVDPGYGYTF. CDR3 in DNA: TGTGCCAGCAGCGTAGATCCAGGGTACGGCTACACCTTC.